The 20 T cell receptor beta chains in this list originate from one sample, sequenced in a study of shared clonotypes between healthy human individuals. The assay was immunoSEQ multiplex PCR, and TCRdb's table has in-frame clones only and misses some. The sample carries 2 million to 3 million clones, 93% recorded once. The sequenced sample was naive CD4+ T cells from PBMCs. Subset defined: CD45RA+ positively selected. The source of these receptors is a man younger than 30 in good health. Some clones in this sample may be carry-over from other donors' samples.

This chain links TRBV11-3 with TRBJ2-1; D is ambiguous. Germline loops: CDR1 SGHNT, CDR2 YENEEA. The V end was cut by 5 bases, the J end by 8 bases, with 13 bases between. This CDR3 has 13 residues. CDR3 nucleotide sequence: TGTGCCAGCAGCCCCGAAACGGGCCATGAGCAGTTCTTC. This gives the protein CASSPETGHEQFF.

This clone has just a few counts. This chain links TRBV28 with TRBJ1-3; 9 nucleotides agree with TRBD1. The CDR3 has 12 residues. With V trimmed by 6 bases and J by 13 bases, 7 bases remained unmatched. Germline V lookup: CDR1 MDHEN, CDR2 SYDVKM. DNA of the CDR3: TGTGCCAGCAGCTTACAGGGGGCTGAAATATATTTT. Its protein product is CASSLQGAEIYF.

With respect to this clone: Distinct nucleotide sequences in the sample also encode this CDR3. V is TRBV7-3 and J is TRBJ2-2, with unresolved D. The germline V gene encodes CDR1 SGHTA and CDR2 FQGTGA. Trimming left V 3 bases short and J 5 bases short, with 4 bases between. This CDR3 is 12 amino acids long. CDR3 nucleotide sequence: TGTGCCAGCAGCTTGGGGACCGGGGAGCTGTTTTTT. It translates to CASSLGTGELFF.

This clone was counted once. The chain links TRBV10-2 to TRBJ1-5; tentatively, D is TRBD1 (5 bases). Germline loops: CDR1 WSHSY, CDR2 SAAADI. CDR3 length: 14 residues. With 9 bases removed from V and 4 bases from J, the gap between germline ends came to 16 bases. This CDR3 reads CASRPGLSNQPQHF. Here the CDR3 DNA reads TGCGCCAGTAGACCGGGACTGAGTAATCAGCCCCAGCATTTT.

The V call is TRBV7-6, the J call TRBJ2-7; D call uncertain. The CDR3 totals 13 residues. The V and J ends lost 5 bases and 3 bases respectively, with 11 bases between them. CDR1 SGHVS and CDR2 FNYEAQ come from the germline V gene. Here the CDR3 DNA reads TGTGCCAGCAGCCGTGGCAGGTTCTACGAGCAGTACTTC. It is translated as CASSRGRFYEQYF.

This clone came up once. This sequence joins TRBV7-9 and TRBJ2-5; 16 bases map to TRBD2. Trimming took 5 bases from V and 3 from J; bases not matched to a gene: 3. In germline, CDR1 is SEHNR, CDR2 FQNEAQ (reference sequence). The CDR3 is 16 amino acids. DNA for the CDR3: TGTGCCAGCAGCCAGGGACTAGCGGGAGGGGAAGAGACCCAGTACTTC. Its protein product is CASSQGLAGGEETQYF.

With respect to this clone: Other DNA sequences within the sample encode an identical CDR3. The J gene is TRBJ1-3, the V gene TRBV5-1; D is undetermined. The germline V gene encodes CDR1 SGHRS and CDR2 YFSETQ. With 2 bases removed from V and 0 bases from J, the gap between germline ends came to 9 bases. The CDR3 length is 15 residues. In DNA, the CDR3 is TGCGCCAGCAGCTTAGGGTCGAGCTCTGGAAACACCATATATTTT. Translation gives CASSLGSSSGNTIYF.

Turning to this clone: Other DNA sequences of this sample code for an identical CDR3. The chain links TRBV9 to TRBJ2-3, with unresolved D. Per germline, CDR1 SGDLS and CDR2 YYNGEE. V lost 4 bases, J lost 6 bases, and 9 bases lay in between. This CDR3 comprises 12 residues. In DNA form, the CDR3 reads TGTGCCAGCAGCCCCCCCGCCGATACGCAGTATTTT. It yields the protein CASSPPADTQYF.

CDR3 sequence reads: CASSPRSGLAGTNEQFF. CDR3 nucleotides: TGTGCCAGCAGCCCACGGTCGGGACTAGCGGGAACAAATGAGCAGTTCTTC. The rearrangement joins TRBV7-9 to TRBJ2-1; 13 bases line up with TRBD2. The length of the CDR3 is 17 residues. V lost 5 bases, J lost 7 bases, and 11 bases stayed unmatched. Germline V gene sequence: CDR1 SEHNR, CDR2 FQNEAQ (reference sequence).

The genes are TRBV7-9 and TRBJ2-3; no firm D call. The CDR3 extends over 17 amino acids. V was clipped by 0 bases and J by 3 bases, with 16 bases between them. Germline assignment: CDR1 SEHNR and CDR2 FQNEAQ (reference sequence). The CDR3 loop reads CASSLALVAVRTDTQYF. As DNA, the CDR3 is TGTGCCAGCAGCTTAGCCTTAGTGGCAGTGCGGACAGATACGCAGTATTTT. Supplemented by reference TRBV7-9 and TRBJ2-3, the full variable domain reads DTGVSQNPRHKITKRGQNVTFRCDPISEHNRLYWYRQTLGQGPEFLTYFQNEAQLEKSRLLSDRFSAERPKGSFSTLEIQRTEQGDSAMYLCASSLALVAVRTDTQYFGPGTRLTVL.

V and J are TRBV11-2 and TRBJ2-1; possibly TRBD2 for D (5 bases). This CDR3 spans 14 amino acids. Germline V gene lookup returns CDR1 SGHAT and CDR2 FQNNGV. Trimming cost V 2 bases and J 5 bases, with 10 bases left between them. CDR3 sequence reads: CASSLSRGNNEQFF. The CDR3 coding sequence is TGTGCCAGCAGCTTATCTCGAGGGAACAATGAGCAGTTCTTC.

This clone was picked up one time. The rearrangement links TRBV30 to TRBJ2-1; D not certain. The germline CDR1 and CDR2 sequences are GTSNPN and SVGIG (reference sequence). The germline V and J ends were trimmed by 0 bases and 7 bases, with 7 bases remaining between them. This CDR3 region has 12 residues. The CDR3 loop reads CAWSVGTNEQFF. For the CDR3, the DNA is TGTGCCTGGAGTGTTGGAACTAATGAGCAGTTCTTC.

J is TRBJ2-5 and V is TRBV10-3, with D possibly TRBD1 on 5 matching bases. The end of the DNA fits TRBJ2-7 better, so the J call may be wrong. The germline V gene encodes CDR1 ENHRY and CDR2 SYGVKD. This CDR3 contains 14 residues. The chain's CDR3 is CAIKAETDDYEQYF. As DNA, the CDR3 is TGTGCCATCAAAGCCGAGACAGACGATTACGAGCAGTACTTC.

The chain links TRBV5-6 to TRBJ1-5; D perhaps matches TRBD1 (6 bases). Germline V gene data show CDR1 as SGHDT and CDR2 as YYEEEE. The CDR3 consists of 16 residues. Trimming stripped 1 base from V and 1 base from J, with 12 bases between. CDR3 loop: CASSLSGVESNQPQHF. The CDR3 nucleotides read TGTGCCAGCAGCTTGTCAGGGGTGGAGAGCAATCAGCCCCAGCATTTT.

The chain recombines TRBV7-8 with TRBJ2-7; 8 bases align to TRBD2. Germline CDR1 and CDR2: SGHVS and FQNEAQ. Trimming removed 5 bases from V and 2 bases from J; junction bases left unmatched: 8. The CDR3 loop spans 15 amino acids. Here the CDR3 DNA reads TGTGCCAGCAGCCCCACAGGGACTAGAGCCTACGAGCAGTACTTC. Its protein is CASSPTGTRAYEQYF. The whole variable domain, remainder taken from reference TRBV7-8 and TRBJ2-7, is GAGVSQSPRYKVAKRGQDVALRCDPISGHVSLFWYQQALGQGPEFLTYFQNEAQLDKSGLPSDRFFAERPEGSVSTLKIQRTQQEDSAVYLCASSPTGTRAYEQYFGPGTRLTVT.

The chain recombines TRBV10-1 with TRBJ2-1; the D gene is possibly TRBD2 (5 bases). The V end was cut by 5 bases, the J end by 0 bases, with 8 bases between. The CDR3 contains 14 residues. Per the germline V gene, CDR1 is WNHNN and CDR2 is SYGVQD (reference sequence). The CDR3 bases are TGCGCCAGCAGTAGCGGTAGCTCCTACAATGAGCAGTTCTTC. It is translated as CASSSGSSYNEQFF.

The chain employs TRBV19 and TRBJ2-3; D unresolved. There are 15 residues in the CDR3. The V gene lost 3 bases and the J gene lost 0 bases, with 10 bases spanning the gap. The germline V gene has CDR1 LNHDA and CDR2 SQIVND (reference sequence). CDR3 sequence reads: CASSISDPSTDTQYF. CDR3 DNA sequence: TGTGCCAGTAGTATCTCCGACCCTAGCACAGATACGCAGTATTTT.

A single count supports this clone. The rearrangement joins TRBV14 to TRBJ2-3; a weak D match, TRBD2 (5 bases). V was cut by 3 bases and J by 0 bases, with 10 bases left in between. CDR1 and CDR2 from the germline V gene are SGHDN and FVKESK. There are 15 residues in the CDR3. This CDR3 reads CASSQRAPSTDTQYF. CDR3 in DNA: TGTGCCAGCAGCCAGAGGGCCCCTAGCACAGATACGCAGTATTTT.

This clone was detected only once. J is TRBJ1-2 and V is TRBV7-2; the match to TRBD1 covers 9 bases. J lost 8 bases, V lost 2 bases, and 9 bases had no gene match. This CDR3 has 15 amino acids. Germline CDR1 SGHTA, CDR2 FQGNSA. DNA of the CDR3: TGTGCCAGCAGCTTAATGGGACAGGGAGAGGGCGGCTACACCTTC. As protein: CASSLMGQGEGGYTF.

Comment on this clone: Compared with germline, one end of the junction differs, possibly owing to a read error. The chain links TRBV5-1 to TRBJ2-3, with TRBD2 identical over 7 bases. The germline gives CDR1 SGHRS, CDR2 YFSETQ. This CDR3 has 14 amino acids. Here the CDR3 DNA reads TGCGCCAGCAGCGACCCCGTCGAGGCTAGCGGAGGGAACTTT. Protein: CASSDPVEASGGNF. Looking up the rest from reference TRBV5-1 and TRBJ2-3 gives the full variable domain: KAGVTQTPRYLIKTRGQQVTLSCSPISGHRSVSWYQQTPGQGLQFLFEYFSETQRNKGNFPGRFSGRQFSNSRSEMNVSTLELGDSALYLCASSDPVEASGGNFGPGTRLTVL.